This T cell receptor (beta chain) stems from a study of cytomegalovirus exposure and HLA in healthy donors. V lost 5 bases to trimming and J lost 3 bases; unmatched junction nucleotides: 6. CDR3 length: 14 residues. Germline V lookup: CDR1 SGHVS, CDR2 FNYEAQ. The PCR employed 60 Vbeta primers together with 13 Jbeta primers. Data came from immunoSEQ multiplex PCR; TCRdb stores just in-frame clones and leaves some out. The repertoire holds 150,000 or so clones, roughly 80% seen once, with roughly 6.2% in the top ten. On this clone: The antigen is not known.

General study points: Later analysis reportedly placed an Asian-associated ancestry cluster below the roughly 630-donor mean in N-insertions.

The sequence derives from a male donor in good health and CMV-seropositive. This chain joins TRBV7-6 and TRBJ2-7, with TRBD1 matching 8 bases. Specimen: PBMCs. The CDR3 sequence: CASSPRQGSYEQYF. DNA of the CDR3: TGTGCCAGCAGCCCAAGACAGGGGAGCTACGAGCAGTACTTC.